Shown below are 5 T cell receptor beta chains from a single sample sequenced in a study of CD8 T cells in ankylosing spondylitis. A single record per CDR3 protein comes from TCRdb applying MiXCR to the 5' RACE reads. Of about 230,000 distinct CDR3 sequences listed, approximately 8.4% are singletons. The sample taken for sequencing was blood, either unsorted or a sorted T cell fraction (not recorded which). The receptors come from a female donor with ankylosing spondylitis or in good health (not recorded which).

This clonotype was detected ten times or more. The genes are TRBV24-1 and TRBJ2-5; D perhaps matches TRBD1 (5 bases). Germline V gene sequence: CDR1 KGHDR, CDR2 SFDVKD. V was cut by 4 bases and J by 1 base, with 6 bases left in between. The CDR3 is 13 amino acids. The CDR3 DNA reads TGTGCCACCAGTGAAAGGGGCCAAGAGACCCAGTACTTC. Its protein is CATSERGQETQYF.

This clonotype was seen many times. This chain connects TRBV20-1 to TRBJ2-3; 9 positions agree with TRBD2. CDR3 length: 15 residues. Germline V CDR1 and CDR2: DFQATT, SNEGSKA (reference sequence). J lost 2 bases, V lost 3 bases, and 6 bases had no gene match. The CDR3 spells CSASFSSGVTDTQYF. The DNA of the CDR3 is TGCAGTGCTAGCTTTTCTAGCGGGGTCACAGATACGCAGTATTTT.

In its sample, this clonotype was seen many times. J is TRBJ1-4 and V is TRBV5-1; possible D gene TRBD1, 5 bases. Trimming took off 4 bases at V and 2 bases at J, with 9 bases between the two ends. CDR3 length: 14 amino acids. CDR1 SGHRS and CDR2 YFSETQ come from the germline V gene. In nucleotides, the CDR3 is TGCGCCAGCAGCCGACCAGGGACTAATGAAAAACTGTTTTTT. It yields the protein CASSRPGTNEKLFF.

This clonotype has a count of ten or more. The chain is built from TRBV29-1 and TRBJ2-7, with 7 positions matching TRBD2. With 5 bases clipped from V and 3 bases from J, the junction kept 4 bases outside the gene matches. The CDR3 is made up of 12 amino acids. Germline loops: CDR1 SQVTM, CDR2 ANQGSEA. The CDR3 DNA sequence: TGCAGCGTTTGGGGGGGTGGCTACGAGCAGTACTTC. Its translation is CSVWGGGYEQYF.

In its sample, this clonotype was seen many times. This sequence joins TRBV10-3 and TRBJ2-1; TRBD2 aligns across 8 bases. The CDR3 loop spans 16 amino acids. Unmatched junction bases numbered 10, after V lost 0 bases and J lost 9 bases. Germline lookup yields CDR1 ENHRY and CDR2 SYGVKD. The CDR3 nucleotides read TGTGCCATCAGTGAGTCAAGGGGACTAGGAAATGTTGAGCAGTTCTTC. It specifies CAISESRGLGNVEQFF.